These 7 T cell receptor beta chains were all obtained from the same sample, sequenced in a study of blood T cell repertoires in COVID-19. Some clones are missing from TCRdb's copy, which holds only in-frame ones; the method was immunoSEQ multiplex PCR. The sample includes over 110,000 clones, approximately 89% of them seen just once. Sequencing used peripheral blood. Source of these receptors: a human donor in a cohort sampled during active COVID-19.

This clone appeared a few times. The chain uses TRBV9 and TRBJ1-6, with D maybe TRBD1 (6 bases). Germline V gives CDR1 SGDLS, CDR2 YYNGEE. The CDR3 extends over 13 amino acids. V was shortened by 0 bases and J by 12 bases, with 10 bases between the two germline ends. CDR3 loop: CASSVDPRGPLHF. As DNA, the CDR3 is TGTGCCAGCAGCGTAGATCCCAGGGGACCCCTCCACTTT. Looking up the rest from reference TRBV9 and TRBJ1-6 gives the full variable domain: DSGVTQTPKHLITATGQRVTLRCSPRSGDLSVYWYQQSLDQGLQFLIQYYNGEERAKGNILERFSAQQFPDLHSELNLSSLELGDSALYFCASSVDPRGPLHFGNGTRLTVT.

This chain joins TRBV27 and TRBJ1-2; TRBD1 is a possible D gene (5 bases). This CDR3 region has 13 residues. Per the germline V gene, CDR1 is MNHEY and CDR2 is SMNVEV (reference sequence). V dropped 6 bases and J dropped 9 bases, with 17 bases sitting between them. CDR3 DNA: TGTGCCAGCAGCCCTCAGTGGGCGGGACGCTACACCTTC. It specifies CASSPQWAGRYTF.

This rearrangement joins TRBV29-1 to TRBJ1-2; 7 positions agree with TRBD1. V trimming: 8 bases; J trimming: 6 bases; junction bases outside the gene matches: 15. The length of the CDR3 is 14 residues. Germline CDR1 is SQVTM and CDR2 is ANQGSEA. The DNA of the CDR3 is TGCAGCTCTTACCTACCGGGACAGATGAATGGCTACACCTTC. This gives the protein CSSYLPGQMNGYTF.

The V and J genes are TRBV19 and TRBJ2-1; a possible D gene is TRBD2 (7 bases). V lost 6 bases to trimming and J lost 3 bases, with 12 bases between them. CDR3 length: 14 residues. The germline gives CDR1 LNHDA, CDR2 SQIVND (reference sequence). The CDR3 DNA sequence: TGTGCCAGTAGCGGGGGGCGAATCTACAATGAGCAGTTCTTC. Protein product: CASSGGRIYNEQFF.

This clone was observed once. The V gene is TRBV6-5, the J gene TRBJ1-1; 7 bases agree with TRBD1. In germline, CDR1 is MNHEY, CDR2 SVGAGI. V dropped 6 bases and J dropped 4; count of bases not matched to a gene: 5. The length of the CDR3 is 13 residues. For the CDR3, the DNA is TGTGCCAGCAGGACAGGGCTCGGCACTGAAGCTTTCTTT. Protein product: CASRTGLGTEAFF.

This chain joins TRBV5-1 and TRBJ2-5, with 11 bases fitting TRBD1. J gave up 4 bases and V 4 bases, and 3 bases lay outside the gene matches. CDR3 length: 14 residues. Per germline, CDR1 SGHRS and CDR2 YFSETQ. The CDR3 nucleotides read TGCGCCAGCAGCGGGACAGGGGGTTCAGAGACCCAGTACTTC. It specifies CASSGTGGSETQYF.

V gene TRBV19 combines with J gene TRBJ1-1; D gene uncertain. The CDR3 spans 14 residues. V was trimmed by 3 bases and J by 0 bases, leaving 8 bases between them. CDR1 and CDR2 from the germline V gene are LNHDA and SQIVND (reference sequence). The CDR3 region has the DNA TGTGCCAGTAGTATGCGGGATATGAACACTGAAGCTTTCTTT. It encodes CASSMRDMNTEAFF.